The clone carrying this T cell receptor beta chain was recorded many times. These data come from a study of metastatic and nonmetastatic thyroid tumors. Study-level information: Repertoires were compared across blood and tumor or nodule tissue from malignant and benign thyroid patients.

In the authors' workflow: A distant-metastasis classifier for papillary thyroid cancer was built using CDR3 differences across clinicopathological groups. TCRdb re-called the PCR reads through MiXCR. TCRdb, not the authors, supplied the V and J calls. The repertoire holds around 18,000 clones, with around 12% as singletons. Every patient was untreated before thyroid surgery. The CDR3 is made up of 9 amino acids. V lost 5 bases, J lost 8 bases, and 4 bases lay in between. Germline CDR1 reads DFQATT; CDR2 reads SNEGSKA (reference sequence). The sequenced sample consisted of tumor tissue. This receptor was obtained from a female donor with papillary thyroid cancer or a benign thyroid nodule (not recorded which). Some clones in this sample may be carry-over from other donors' samples. The chain uses TRBV20-1 and TRBJ1-5; D ambiguous. Here the CDR3 reads CSAGEPQHF. The CDR3, as DNA: TGCAGTGCTGGGGAGCCCCAGCATTTT.